One T cell receptor (beta chain) is described in this entry. The antigen remains unidentified. This entry is derived from a study of CD8+ T cells in alopecia areata. The wider study: People stayed on tofacitinib for 6 to 18 months, then stopped the drug for 6 months. Patients given treatment had severity scored by the percentage of scalp area affected.

General observations from the study: Relative to normal scalp, lesional scalp, especially alopecia totalis/universalis, showed higher clonality.

Germline V gives CDR1 SGHNT, CDR2 YYREEE (reference sequence). Trimming removed 1 base at V and 5 bases at J, with 12 bases between. The CDR3 contains 14 residues. The authors extracted RNA and reverse transcribed it into cDNA as the sequencing template. Some clones are missing from TCRdb's copy, which holds only in-frame ones; the method was immunoSEQ multiplex PCR. The table has about 180,000 clones, approximately 59% seen once; the top ten hold 15% to 20%. This sample's treatment: oral pan-JAK inhibitor, 5-10 mg twice daily. Material: CD4+ T cells sorted from blood, obtained at approximately week 60, from a patient treated with tofacitinib. This rearrangement joins TRBV5-4 to TRBJ1-2; D is perhaps TRBD1 (6 bases). The receptor comes from a human donor with alopecia areata. CDR3 bases: TGTGCCAGCAGCTTGTATGGGACAAGTTATGGCTACACCTTC. Its translation is CASSLYGTSYGYTF. The full variable domain, with the rest looked up from reference TRBV5-4 and TRBJ1-2, is ETGVTQSPTHLIKTRGQQVTLRCSSQSGHNTVSWYQQALGQGPQFIFQYYREEENGRGNFPPRFSGLQFPNYSSELNVNALELDDSALYLCASSLYGTSYGYTFGSGTRLTVV.